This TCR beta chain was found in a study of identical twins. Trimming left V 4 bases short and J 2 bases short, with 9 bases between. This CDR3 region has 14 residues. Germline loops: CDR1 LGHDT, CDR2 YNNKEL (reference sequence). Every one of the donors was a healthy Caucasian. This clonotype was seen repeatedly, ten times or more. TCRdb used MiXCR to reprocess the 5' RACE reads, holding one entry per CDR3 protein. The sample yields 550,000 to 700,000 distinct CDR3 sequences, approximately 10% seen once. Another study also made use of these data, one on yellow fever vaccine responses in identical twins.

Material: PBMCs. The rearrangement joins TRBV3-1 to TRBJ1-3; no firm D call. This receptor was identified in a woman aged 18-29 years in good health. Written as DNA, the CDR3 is TGTGCCAGCAGCCTTCTCGATACTGGAAACACCATATATTTT. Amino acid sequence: CASSLLDTGNTIYF.